This T cell receptor beta chain was retrieved from a study of T cell changes during pregnancy in multiple sclerosis. Assay: immunoSEQ multiplex PCR; the TCRdb copy retains only in-frame clones and omits some. The repertoire holds tens of thousands of clones, with approximately 91% as singletons. The germline CDR1 and CDR2 sequences are MNHEY and SMNVEV (reference sequence). This CDR3 has 15 amino acids. V gave up 7 bases and J gave up 4 bases; unmatched junction bases: 12. The TCR sequence derives from a female donor with multiple sclerosis, enrolled in a pregnancy study. Sample: CD4+ T cells from peripheral blood mononuclear cells, taken in the third trimester of pregnancy. The V call is TRBV27, the J call TRBJ2-7, with 8 bases fitting TRBD2. The CDR3 coding sequence is TGTGCCAGCATCGGTTCGGGGGGGCGTTTTTACGAGCAGTACTTC. Translation gives CASIGSGGRFYEQYF.